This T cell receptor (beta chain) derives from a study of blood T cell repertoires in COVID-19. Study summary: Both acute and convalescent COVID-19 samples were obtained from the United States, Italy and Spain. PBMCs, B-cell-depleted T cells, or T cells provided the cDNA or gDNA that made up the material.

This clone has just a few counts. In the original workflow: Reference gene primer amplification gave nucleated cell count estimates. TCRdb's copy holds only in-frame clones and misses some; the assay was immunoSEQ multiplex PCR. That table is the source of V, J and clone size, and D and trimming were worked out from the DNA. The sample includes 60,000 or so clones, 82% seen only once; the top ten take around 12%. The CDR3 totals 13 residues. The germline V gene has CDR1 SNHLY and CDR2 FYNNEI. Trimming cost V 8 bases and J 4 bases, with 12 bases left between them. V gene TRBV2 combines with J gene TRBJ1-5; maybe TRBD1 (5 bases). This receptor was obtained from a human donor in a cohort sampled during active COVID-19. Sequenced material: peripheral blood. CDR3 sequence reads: CASVKGNNQPQHF. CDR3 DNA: TGTGCCAGCGTTAAGGGGAATAATCAGCCCCAGCATTTT. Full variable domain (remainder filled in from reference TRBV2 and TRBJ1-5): EPEVTQTPSHQVTQMGQEVILRCVPISNHLYFYWYRQILGQKVEFLVSFYNNEISEKSEIFDDQFSVERPDGSNFTLKIRSTKLEDSAMYFCASVKGNNQPQHFGDGTRLSIL.